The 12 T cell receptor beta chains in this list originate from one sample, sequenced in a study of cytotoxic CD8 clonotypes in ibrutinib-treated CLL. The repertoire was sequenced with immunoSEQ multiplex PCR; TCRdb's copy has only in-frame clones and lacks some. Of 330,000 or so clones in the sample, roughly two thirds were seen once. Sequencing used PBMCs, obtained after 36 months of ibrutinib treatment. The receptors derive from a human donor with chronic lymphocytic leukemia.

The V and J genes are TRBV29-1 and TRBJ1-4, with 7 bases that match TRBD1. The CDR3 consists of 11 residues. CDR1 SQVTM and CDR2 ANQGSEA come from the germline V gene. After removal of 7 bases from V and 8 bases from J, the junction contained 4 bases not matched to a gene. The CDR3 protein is CSGQGREKLFF. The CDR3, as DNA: TGCAGCGGACAGGGTCGGGAAAAACTGTTTTTT.

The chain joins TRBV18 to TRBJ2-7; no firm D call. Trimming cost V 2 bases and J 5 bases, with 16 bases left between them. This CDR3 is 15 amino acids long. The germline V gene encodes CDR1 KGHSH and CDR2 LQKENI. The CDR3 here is CASSPFPLGRDEQYF. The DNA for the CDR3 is TGTGCCAGCTCACCATTTCCATTGGGTAGGGACGAGCAGTACTTC.

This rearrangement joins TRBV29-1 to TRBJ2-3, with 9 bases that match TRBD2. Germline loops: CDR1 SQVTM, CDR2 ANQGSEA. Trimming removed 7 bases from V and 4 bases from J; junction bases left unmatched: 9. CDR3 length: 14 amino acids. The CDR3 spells CSALGLAGSDTQYF. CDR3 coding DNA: TGCAGCGCCTTGGGGCTAGCGGGGTCAGATACGCAGTATTTT.

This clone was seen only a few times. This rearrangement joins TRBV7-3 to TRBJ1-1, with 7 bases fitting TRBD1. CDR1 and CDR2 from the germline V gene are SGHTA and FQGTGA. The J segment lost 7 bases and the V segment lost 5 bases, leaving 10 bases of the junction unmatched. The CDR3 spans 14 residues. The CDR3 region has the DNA TGTGCCAGCAGCCGTGACAGGGTGAAGGTTGAAGCTTTCTTT. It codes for CASSRDRVKVEAFF.

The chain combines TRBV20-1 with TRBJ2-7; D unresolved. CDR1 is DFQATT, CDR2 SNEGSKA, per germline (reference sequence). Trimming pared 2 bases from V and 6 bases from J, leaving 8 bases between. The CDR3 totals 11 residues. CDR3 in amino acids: CSARFDGEQYF. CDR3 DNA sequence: TGCAGTGCTAGATTTGACGGCGAGCAGTACTTC.

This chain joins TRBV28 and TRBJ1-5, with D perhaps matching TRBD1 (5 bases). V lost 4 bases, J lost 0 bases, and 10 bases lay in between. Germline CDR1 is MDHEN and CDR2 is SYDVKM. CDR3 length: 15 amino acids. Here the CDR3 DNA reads TGTGCCAGCAGTTACCAGGGTTATAGCAATCAGCCCCAGCATTTT. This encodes CASSYQGYSNQPQHF.

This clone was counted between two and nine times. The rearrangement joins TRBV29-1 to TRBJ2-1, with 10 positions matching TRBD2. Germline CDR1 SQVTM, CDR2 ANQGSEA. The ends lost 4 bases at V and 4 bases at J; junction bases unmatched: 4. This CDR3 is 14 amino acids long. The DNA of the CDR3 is TGCAGCGTTGTTTCACTAGCGGGATACAATGAGCAGTTCTTC. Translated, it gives CSVVSLAGYNEQFF.

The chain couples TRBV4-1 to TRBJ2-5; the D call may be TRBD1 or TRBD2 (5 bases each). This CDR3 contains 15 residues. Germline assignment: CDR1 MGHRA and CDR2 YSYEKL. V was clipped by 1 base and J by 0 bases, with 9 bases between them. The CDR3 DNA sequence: TGCGCCAGCAGCCAAGGGTGGGGGAACCAAGAGACCCAGTACTTC. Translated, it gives CASSQGWGNQETQYF.

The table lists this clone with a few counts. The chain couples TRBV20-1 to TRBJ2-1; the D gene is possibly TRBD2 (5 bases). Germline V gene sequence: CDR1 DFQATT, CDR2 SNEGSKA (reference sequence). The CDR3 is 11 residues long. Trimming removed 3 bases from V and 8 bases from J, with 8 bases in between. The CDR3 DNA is TGCAGTGCTAGCGGGCGGGATGAGCAGTTCTTC. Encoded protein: CSASGRDEQFF.

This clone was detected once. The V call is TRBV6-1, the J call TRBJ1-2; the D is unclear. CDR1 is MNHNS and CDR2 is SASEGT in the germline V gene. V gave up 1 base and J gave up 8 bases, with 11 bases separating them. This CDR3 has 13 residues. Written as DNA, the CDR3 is TGTGCCAGCAGTGAAGTAGCCCTCGGGGGCTACACCTTC. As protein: CASSEVALGGYTF.

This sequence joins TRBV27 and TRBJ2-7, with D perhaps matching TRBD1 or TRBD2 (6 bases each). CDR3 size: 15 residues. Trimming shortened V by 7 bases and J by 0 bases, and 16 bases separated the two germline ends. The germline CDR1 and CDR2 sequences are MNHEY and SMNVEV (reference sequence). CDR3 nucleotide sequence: TGTGCCAGCAAGGAGGGGGGAGGAAGCTCCTACGAGCAGTACTTC. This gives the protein CASKEGGGSSYEQYF.

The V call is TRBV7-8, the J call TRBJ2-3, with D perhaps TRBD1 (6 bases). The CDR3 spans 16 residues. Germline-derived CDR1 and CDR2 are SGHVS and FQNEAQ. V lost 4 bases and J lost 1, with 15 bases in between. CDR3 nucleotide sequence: TGTGCCAGCAGCTCAGGGAAGGGACAAGGCACAGATACGCAGTATTTT. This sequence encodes CASSSGKGQGTDTQYF.